A selection of T cell receptor beta chains follows, all from one sample in a study of CD8 T cells in Susac syndrome. MiXCR, run by TCRdb on the immunoSEQ multiplex PCR reads, gives a single entry per CDR3 protein. The table records about 180,000 distinct CDR3 sequences, just under 95% of them present only once. What was sequenced was CD4+ T cells from PBMCs. The receptors shown here come from a human donor with Susac syndrome. Both conserved end residues are part of each CDR3. The D gene is left open where the match is weak. Clone size, where shown, is once, few, many, or a class for clones that have expanded.

j_call cdr3_length v_call clone_size d_call cdr3_aa cdr3_nt
TRBJ2-7 15 TRBV11-2 . TRBD2 CASSPRLAAADEQYF TGTGCCAGCAGCCCCCGACTAGCGGCGGCGGACGAGCAGTACTTC
TRBJ2-5 16 TRBV11-2 . TRBD2 CASSPVLRGKRETQYF TGTGCCAGCAGCCCCGTATTGCGGGGGAAACGGGAGACCCAGTACTTC
TRBJ2-1 13 TRBV6-1 . . CASGYSSYNEQFF TGTGCCAGCGGTTATAGCTCCTACAATGAGCAGTTCTTC
TRBJ2-7 16 TRBV5-1 . . CASSPAGGFTAYEQYF TGCGCCAGCAGCCCGGCAGGGGGGTTCACAGCCTACGAGCAGTACTTC
TRBJ1-4 12 TRBV20-1 . TRBD1 CSARTGDLKLFF TGCAGTGCTAGGACAGGGGATTTAAAACTGTTTTTT
TRBJ2-1 15 TRBV7-2 . . CASSFTGTTYNEQFF TGTGCCAGCAGCTTTACCGGGACCACATACAATGAGCAGTTCTTC
TRBJ1-5 15 TRBV7-9 . TRBD1 CASSPGRTGGQPQHF TGTGCCAGCAGCCCGGGGAGGACAGGGGGCCAGCCCCAGCATTTT
TRBJ2-7 12 TRBV6-2/TRBV6-3 . . CASRGGPYEQYF TGTGCCAGCAGGGGCGGACCCTACGAGCAGTACTTC
TRBJ2-7 14 TRBV3-1 . . CASSRPLPSYEQYF TGTGCCAGCAGCCGACCCTTACCCAGCTACGAGCAGTACTTC
TRBJ1-5 16 TRBV30 . TRBD1 CAWSETGADSNQPQHF TGTGCCTGGAGTGAAACAGGGGCCGATAGCAATCAGCCCCAGCATTTT
TRBJ2-3 16 TRBV6-2/TRBV6-3 . . CASRTRTEIGPDTQYF TGTGCCAGCAGAACGAGGACCGAGATTGGCCCAGATACGCAGTATTTT
TRBJ1-1 13 TRBV7-3 . . CASSLRWDTEAFF TGTGCCAGCAGCTTACGATGGGACACTGAAGCTTTCTTT
TRBJ2-7 15 TRBV27 . . CASSPLSAGAREQYF TGTGCCAGCAGCCCTCTCTCCGCGGGGGCGCGGGAGCAGTACTTC
TRBJ1-1 13 TRBV10-3 . TRBD1 CAITRGQGTEAFF TGTGCCATCACCAGGGGGCAGGGCACTGAAGCTTTCTTT
TRBJ2-7 14 TRBV6-5 . TRBD1 CATKRQGARYEQYF TGTGCCACCAAGAGACAGGGGGCTCGATACGAGCAGTACTTC
TRBJ2-7 11 TRBV20-1 . . CSAAGTSEQYF TGCAGTGCGGCCGGGACGTCCGAGCAGTACTTC
TRBJ2-1 13 TRBV29-1 . . CSVDRSSYNEQFF TGCAGCGTCGACAGGAGCTCCTACAATGAGCAGTTCTTC
TRBJ2-2 14 TRBV5-1 . TRBD1 CASSFDRGDGELFF TGCGCCAGCAGCTTTGACAGGGGTGACGGGGAGCTGTTTTTT
TRBJ1-5 15 TRBV6-2/TRBV6-3 . TRBD1 CASSYSRQGEQPQHF TGTGCCAGCAGTTACTCTCGACAGGGTGAGCAGCCCCAGCATTTT
TRBJ2-3 13 TRBV30 . . CAWSIGGGDTQYF TGTGCCTGGAGTATTGGAGGAGGAGATACGCAGTATTTT
TRBJ2-5 13 TRBV2 . . CASSEPGPETQYF TGTGCCAGCAGTGAACCAGGGCCAGAGACCCAGTACTTC
TRBJ1-6 14 TRBV7-3 . . CASSLGEAGSPLHF TGTGCCAGCAGCTTAGGCGAAGCCGGCTCACCCCTCCACTTT
TRBJ2-1 13 TRBV18 few . CASSPDRNNEQFF TGTGCCAGCTCACCCGACAGGAACAATGAGCAGTTCTTC
TRBJ2-7 14 TRBV12-3/TRBV12-4 . . CASSWRGGDYEQYF TGTGCCAGCAGTTGGCGGGGCGGGGACTACGAGCAGTACTTC
TRBJ1-4 14 TRBV28 . TRBD1 CASRGHRGDEKLFF TGTGCCAGCCGGGGGCACAGGGGGGACGAAAAACTGTTTTTT
TRBJ2-1 16 TRBV2 . TRBD1 CASMESRTGRYNEQFF TGTGCCAGCATGGAAAGCAGGACAGGTCGGTACAATGAGCAGTTCTTC
TRBJ1-2 15 TRBV28 . TRBD1 CASSFQDRDYYGYTF TGTGCCAGCAGTTTTCAGGACAGGGATTACTATGGCTACACCTTC
TRBJ1-1 13 TRBV29-1 . . CSVAAVLNTEAFF TGCAGCGTTGCTGCGGTGCTGAACACTGAAGCTTTCTTT
TRBJ1-2 11 TRBV28 . . CGIKRGYGYTF TGTGGGATAAAGCGAGGCTATGGCTACACCTTC
TRBJ2-7 15 TRBV12-3/TRBV12-4 . TRBD1 CASSPDGQGIYEQYF TGTGCCAGCAGTCCGGACGGACAGGGGATCTACGAGCAGTACTTC
TRBJ2-1 13 TRBV4-2 . . CASSQGRANEQFF TGTGCCAGCAGCCAAGGGCGCGCCAATGAGCAGTTCTTC
TRBJ1-5 17 TRBV5-1 . TRBD1 CASSPGTGGISNQPQHF TGCGCCAGCAGCCCCGGGACAGGGGGGATCAGCAATCAGCCCCAGCATTTT
TRBJ2-5 14 TRBV28 . . CASSLPGGGKTQYF TGTGCCAGCAGTTTGCCAGGGGGAGGAAAGACCCAGTACTTC
TRBJ1-3 12 TRBV12-3/TRBV12-4 . . CASGLSGNTIYF TGTGCCTCCGGCCTCTCTGGAAACACCATATATTTT
TRBJ2-7 14 TRBV4-2 . . CASSQESLSYEQYF TGTGCCAGCAGCCAAGAGTCCCTCTCCTACGAGCAGTACTTC
TRBJ2-5 14 TRBV5-6 . . CASSGAGTNVTQYF TGTGCCAGCAGCGGTGCCGGGACGAACGTGACCCAGTACTTC
TRBJ2-2 13 TRBV3-1 . . CASSQDQVGPLFF TGTGCCAGCAGCCAAGATCAGGTGGGGCCGCTGTTTTTT
TRBJ2-1 15 TRBV4-3 . TRBD2 CASSPSGTSGSQQFF TGCGCCAGCAGCCCCTCCGGGACTAGCGGGAGCCAGCAGTTCTTC
TRBJ2-1 14 TRBV12-3/TRBV12-4 once TRBD2 CASSLDRGGNEQFF TGTGCCAGCAGTTTAGATCGGGGGGGCAATGAGCAGTTCTTC
TRBJ1-4 15 TRBV14 . . CASSQGSGDDEKLFF TGTGCCAGCAGCCAAGGGTCCGGGGATGATGAAAAACTGTTTTTT
TRBJ2-2 15 TRBV14 . . CASTRGPPNTGELFF TGTGCCAGCACTCGTGGGCCTCCGAACACCGGGGAGCTGTTTTTT
TRBJ1-1 16 TRBV12-3/TRBV12-4 . . CASSFRWDSRNTEAFF TGTGCCAGCAGTTTCAGATGGGACTCGAGGAACACTGAAGCTTTCTTT
TRBJ1-5 18 TRBV5-4 . TRBD1 CASSLGYTELGGGQPQHF TGTGCCAGCAGCTTGGGATATACTGAGTTAGGGGGCGGACAGCCCCAGCATTTT
TRBJ2-2 16 TRBV19 . TRBD1 CASTPLGTANTGELFF TGTGCCAGTACCCCTTTGGGGACAGCGAACACCGGGGAGCTGTTTTTT
TRBJ2-1 16 TRBV15 . . CATSRPTGGLADEQFF TGTGCCACCAGCAGACCTACCGGGGGTCTAGCCGATGAGCAGTTCTTC